These T cell receptor beta chains were read from a single sample in a study of cytomegalovirus exposure and HLA in healthy donors. Produced via immunoSEQ multiplex PCR; TCRdb's table is partial and in-frame only. The table gives 68,000 or so clones; the top ten clones make up about 15% of it. Sequences were obtained from PBMCs. The receptor source for this set is a boy younger than 18 in good health and CMV-seronegative. CDR3s include the opening cysteine and the closing phenylalanine or tryptophan. D genes are given only for firm matches.

-	14	TRBV4-2	TRBJ2-7	TGTGCCAGCAGCCAAGTAATAGAGGCCTACGAGCAGTACTTC	CASSQVIEAYEQYF
TRBD1	16	TRBV4-2	TRBJ1-2	TGTGCCAGCAGCCAATTACCGGGACAGGGAAGAGATGGCTACACCTTC	CASSQLPGQGRDGYTF
TRBD1	14	TRBV25-1	TRBJ2-5	TGTGCCAGCAGTGTGCCAGGACAGGGAGAGACCCAGTACTTC	CASSVPGQGETQYF
-	14	TRBV9	TRBJ2-3	TGTGCCAGCAGCGCCCGGACAGGCACAGATACGCAGTATTTT	CASSARTGTDTQYF
TRBD2	13	TRBV9	TRBJ2-7	TGTGCCAGCGGGCGGGAGGGAAGGAGGGAGCAGTACTTC	CASGREGRREQYF
TRBD1	12	TRBV6-5	TRBJ2-5	TGTGCCAGCAGTACAGGGGAAGTGGCCCAGTACTTC	CASSTGEVAQYF
-	14	TRBV11-2	TRBJ2-7	TGTGCCAGCAGAACCACCGGGACACTCAGGGAGCAGTACTTC	CASRTTGTLREQYF
TRBD2	17	TRBV7-9	TRBJ2-1	TGTGCCAGCAGCTTAGTTCTAGCGGGGGGTGTTGACAATGAGCAGTTCTTC	CASSLVLAGGVDNEQFF
-	13	TRBV7-9	TRBJ1-5	TGTGCCAGCAGCCCACAGGGCGAGCAGCCCCAGCATTTT	CASSPQGEQPQHF
TRBD1	16	TRBV27	TRBJ1-2	TGTGCCAGCAGTCCTCTTACCCCGACAGGGAACTATGGCTACACCTTC	CASSPLTPTGNYGYTF
-	14	TRBV5-1	TRBJ1-4	TGCGCCAGCAGCTTGGACGGAGTTAATGAAAAACTGTTTTTT	CASSLDGVNEKLFF